Sequencing of this TCR beta chain was carried out in a study of patients and donors after allogeneic stem cell transplantation. From germline, CDR1 is SQVTM and CDR2 ANQGSEA. The CDR3 consists of 13 residues. V dropped 4 bases and J dropped 4 bases, with 14 bases sitting between them. TCRdb analysed the RT-PCR reads with MiXCR anew, one entry per CDR3 protein. Of about 960,000 distinct CDR3 sequences listed, more than 15% are singletons. The rearrangement joins TRBV29-1 to TRBJ2-7; no clear D gene. This TCR came from a human donor who was either an allogeneic HSCT recipient or a stem cell or donor lymphocyte infusion donor (not recorded which). It is not recorded whose cells these are; they may come from a transplant donor. Sequences were obtained from blood, either unsorted or a sorted T cell fraction (not recorded which). As DNA, the CDR3 is TGCAGCGTTGGGCGATCGGGCACTTACGAGCAGTACTTC. Translation gives CSVGRSGTYEQYF.